This TCR beta chain was recovered during a study of T cell responses to AZD1222 COVID-19 vaccine. Data came from immunoSEQ multiplex PCR; TCRdb stores just in-frame clones and leaves some out. The table shows 75,000 to 90,000 clones, with 70% to 80% occurring only once. The CDR3 is made up of 12 amino acids. After removal of 7 bases from V and 4 bases from J, the junction contained 1 base not matched to a gene. Overall study results and limits: Nearly half of the spike-specific TCRs reportedly recognize variant regions that carry no mutations.

A remark on this clone: Its antigen is currently unknown.

The chain joins TRBV12-3 or TRBV12-4 to TRBJ1-3; TRBD1 matches at 7 bases. This TCR was recovered from an adult in good health. The input for sequencing was peripheral blood, taken on day 0 of AZD1222 vaccination. This CDR3 reads CASTGGGNTIYF. The CDR3, as DNA: TGTGCCAGCACAGGGGGAGGAAACACCATATATTTT.